A selection of T cell receptor beta chains follows, all from one sample in a study of shared clonotypes between healthy human individuals. Some clones are missing from TCRdb's copy, which holds only in-frame ones; the method was immunoSEQ multiplex PCR. The sample has more than 550,000 clones, about 90% seen once. Sequencing was done on a sample of memory CD8+ T cells from PBMCs. Receptors originate from a man aged 18 to 30 in good health. Some clones in this sample may be carry-over from other donors' samples. CDR3s include the opening cysteine and the closing phenylalanine or tryptophan. The D gene is left open where the match is weak. Some rows have no size entry. The others give once, few or many, or a class for an expanded clone.

>TRBV7-9|NA|TRBJ2-1|TRBD2
TGTGCCAGCAGCTTAGTAGTAAGCGGGAGGATCACCTACAATGAGCAGTTCTTC
CASSLVVSGRITYNEQFF
>TRBV14|NA|TRBJ1-4|NA
TGTGCCAGCAGCCAAGGTGGGGACCCACGGGTGTTTTTT
CASSQGGDPRVFF
>TRBV4-1|NA|TRBJ1-2|NA
TGCGCCAGCAGCCAAGATGGCGGGCCATACATACCTCCTACTAACTATGGCTACACCTTC
CASSQDGGPYIPPTNYGYTF
>TRBV5-6|NA|TRBJ2-7|NA
TGTGCCAGCAGTACGGGACAAAGTGTCGAGCGGTACTTC
CASSTGQSVERYF
>TRBV5-4|NA|TRBJ2-7|TRBD1
TGTGCCAGCAGGGAGGACAGGGACTTCCACGAGCAGTACTTC
CASREDRDFHEQYF
>TRBV27|NA|TRBJ2-7|TRBD1
TGTGCCAGCAGTTCTCCGGGACAGGGGCTCTACGAGCAGTACTTC
CASSSPGQGLYEQYF
>TRBV5-8|NA|TRBJ2-1|TRBD1
TGTGCCAGCACGACCCGGGACAGGGACGATGAGCAGTTCTTC
CASTTRDRDDEQFF
>TRBV6-4|NA|TRBJ2-7|NA
TGTGCCAGCAGTGTAATATCGGGGGACGAGCAGTACTTC
CASSVISGDEQYF
>TRBV28|NA|TRBJ2-7|NA
TGTGCCAGCAGTTTTCGAGGGATCTCCTACGAGCAGTACTTC
CASSFRGISYEQYF
>TRBV11-2|NA|TRBJ2-1|NA
TGTGCCAGCAGCTTAGTCATGGATGAGCAGTTCTTC
CASSLVMDEQFF
>TRBV11-2|NA|TRBJ1-3|NA
TGTGCCAGCAGCTCCCGCTTCCGGGACGGCCATGGAAACACCATATATTTT
CASSSRFRDGHGNTIYF
>TRBV5-1|once|TRBJ2-7|NA
TGCGCCAGCAGCCTGATCGGCGAGCAGTACTTC
CASSLIGEQYF
>TRBV19|NA|TRBJ1-5|NA
TGTGCCAGTAGTATGATGAAGGGTAGCAATCAGCCCCAGCATTTT
CASSMMKGSNQPQHF
>TRBV5-1|NA|TRBJ2-2|TRBD1
TGCGCCAGCAGCGCCGGCAGGGGGCTTATCGGGGAGCTGTTTTTT
CASSAGRGLIGELFF
>TRBV28|NA|TRBJ1-2|TRBD1
TGTGCCAGCGGGGAAACAGGGGGAGGCTATGGCTACACCTTC
CASGETGGGYGYTF
>TRBV5-6|NA|TRBJ2-5|NA
TGTGCCAGCAGCTTGGTGGCAGTCCAAGAGACCCAGTACTTC
CASSLVAVQETQYF
>TRBV7-9|NA|TRBJ2-1|TRBD2
TGTGCCAGCAGCTTAGGGCTAGCGGGGATAAGCTCCTACAATGAGCAGTTCTTC
CASSLGLAGISSYNEQFF